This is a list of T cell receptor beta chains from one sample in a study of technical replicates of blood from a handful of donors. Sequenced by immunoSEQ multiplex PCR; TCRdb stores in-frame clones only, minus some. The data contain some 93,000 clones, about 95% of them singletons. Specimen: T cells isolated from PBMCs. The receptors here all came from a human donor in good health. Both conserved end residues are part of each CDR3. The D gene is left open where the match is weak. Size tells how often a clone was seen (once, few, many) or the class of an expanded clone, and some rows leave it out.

CASSQQIREGETQYF TGCGCCAGCAGCCAACAAATCAGGGAAGGAGAGACCCAGTACTTC TRBJ2-5 NA NA TRBV4-1
CASSTGEGNIQYF TGTGCCAGCAGTACAGGGGAAGGGAACATTCAGTACTTC TRBJ2-4 NA TRBD1 TRBV6-1
CASSAHQGGRGYGYTF TGTGCCAGCAGCGCACATCAAGGAGGGAGGGGTTATGGCTACACCTTC TRBJ1-2 once NA TRBV11-3
CASNREVDETQYF TGTGCCAGCAACCGGGAAGTCGATGAGACCCAGTACTTC TRBJ2-5 NA NA TRBV2
CAWSSTGDGNTIYF TGTGCCTGGAGCTCGACAGGGGACGGAAACACCATATATTTT TRBJ1-3 NA TRBD1 TRBV30
CASSGTSGRYDTGELFF TGTGCCAGCAGTGGGACTAGCGGGAGATATGACACCGGGGAGCTGTTTTTT TRBJ2-2 NA TRBD2 TRBV25-1
CASSHGRGAGELFF TGTGCCAGCAGCCACGGGCGGGGGGCCGGGGAGCTGTTTTTT TRBJ2-2 NA TRBD2 TRBV7-6
CASSLAERGESYNEQFF TGTGCCAGCAGCTTAGCGGAGCGGGGGGAATCCTACAATGAGCAGTTCTTC TRBJ2-1 once TRBD2 TRBV11-2
CASTRVGTGGRYSNQPQHF TGTGCCAGCACCAGAGTGGGGACAGGGGGCCGATATAGCAATCAGCCCCAGCATTTT TRBJ1-5 NA TRBD1 TRBV6-4
CASSFDRGRNYEQYF TGTGCCAGCAGTTTTGACAGGGGGCGTAACTACGAGCAGTACTTC TRBJ2-7 NA TRBD1 TRBV28
CASRPGTGRNTEAFF TGTGCCAGCAGGCCCGGGACAGGGAGAAACACTGAAGCTTTCTTT TRBJ1-1 NA TRBD1 TRBV6-5
CASSSPWGQGQETQYF TGTGCCAGCAGCTCCCCCTGGGGACAGGGCCAAGAGACCCAGTACTTC TRBJ2-5 NA TRBD1 TRBV7-9
CASSPGGMSYNEQFF TGTGCCAGCAGCCCAGGGGGGATGTCCTACAATGAGCAGTTCTTC TRBJ2-1 NA NA TRBV9
CASSESQGIGYTF TGTGCCAGCAGTGAGTCACAGGGTATAGGCTACACCTTC TRBJ1-2 NA NA TRBV6-1
CASSVVRGTGIYLSYEQYF TGTGCCAGCAGTGTGGTAAGGGGGACAGGGATTTATTTATCCTACGAGCAGTACTTC TRBJ2-7 NA TRBD1 TRBV28
CASSFLGRGDEQFF TGTGCCAGCAGTTTTCTAGGAAGGGGCGATGAGCAGTTCTTC TRBJ2-1 NA NA TRBV27
CASSLPDRGLEETQYF TGTGCCAGCAGCTTACCGGACAGGGGACTTGAAGAGACCCAGTACTTC TRBJ2-5 NA TRBD1 TRBV11-2
CSVEDPGGGSGNTIYF TGCAGCGTTGAAGATCCTGGCGGGGGGTCTGGAAACACCATATATTTT TRBJ1-3 NA NA TRBV29-1
CASSTGTENEKLFF TGTGCCAGCAGCACCGGGACAGAAAATGAAAAACTGTTTTTT TRBJ1-4 NA TRBD1 TRBV28
CASSLIQAEPYNEQFF TGCGCCAGCAGCCTTATACAGGCCGAACCCTACAATGAGCAGTTCTTC TRBJ2-1 NA NA TRBV5-1
CASSWPGGTEAFF TGTGCCAGCAGCTGGCCAGGGGGCACTGAAGCTTTCTTT TRBJ1-1 NA TRBD1 TRBV11-2
CASSLLGYQPQHF TGCGCCAGCAGCTTGCTGGGCTATCAGCCCCAGCATTTT TRBJ1-5 few NA TRBV5-1
CASSEMTASYNEQFF TGTGCCAGCAGTGAAATGACTGCTTCCTACAATGAGCAGTTCTTC TRBJ2-1 NA NA TRBV6-1
CASSYLLVGGLTTEAFF TGCGCCAGCAGCTACCTCTTAGTAGGGGGCTTAACGACTGAAGCTTTCTTT TRBJ1-1 NA TRBD1 TRBV4-1
CASSGLAGEVEHYNEQFF TGTGCCAGCAGTGGACTAGCGGGAGAAGTTGAACACTACAATGAGCAGTTCTTC TRBJ2-1 NA TRBD2 TRBV6-1
CATSREPGWDTSPETQYF TGTGCCACCAGCAGGGAGCCCGGCTGGGACACCTCCCCCGAGACCCAGTACTTC TRBJ2-5 NA NA TRBV15
CATVFEGTSFSGANVLTF TGTGCCACCGTCTTCGAGGGAACTAGTTTCTCTGGGGCCAACGTCCTGACTTTC TRBJ2-6 NA NA TRBV10-3
CASSQGQSNQPQHF TGCGCCAGCAGCCAAGGACAGAGCAATCAGCCCCAGCATTTT TRBJ1-5 NA NA TRBV4-1
CASTQAQATYEQYF TGTGCCAGCACCCAGGCACAGGCGACCTACGAGCAGTACTTC TRBJ2-7 NA NA TRBV28
CASSLYENYNEQFF TGTGCCAGCAGTTTATATGAGAACTACAATGAGCAGTTCTTC TRBJ2-1 NA NA TRBV28
CASSDGGAATHEQFF TGCGCCAGCTCAGACGGGGGGGCGGCAACCCATGAGCAGTTCTTC TRBJ2-1 NA TRBD2 TRBV5-1
CASSFSDSPLHF TGTGCCAGCAGCTTTAGTGATTCACCCCTCCACTTT TRBJ1-6 NA NA TRBV7-6
CASSVAPSSGNTIYF TGTGCCAGCAGCGTAGCTCCTAGCTCTGGAAACACCATATATTTT TRBJ1-3 NA NA TRBV9
CASSLLGWGDEQYF TGTGCCAGCAGCTTATTAGGGTGGGGGGACGAGCAGTACTTC TRBJ2-7 NA NA TRBV7-2
CASSNYNEQFF TGTGCCAGCAGCAACTACAATGAGCAGTTCTTC TRBJ2-1 once NA TRBV27
CASSPVGSPTYEQYF TGTGCCAGCAGCCCCGTTGGCTCCCCAACCTACGAGCAGTACTTC TRBJ2-7 once NA TRBV28
CASSDLPGDRGNEQFF TGTGCCAGCAGTGACCTCCCCGGGGACAGGGGCAATGAGCAGTTCTTC TRBJ2-1 NA TRBD1 TRBV6-4
CASSGENIGEQYF TGTGCCAGCAGTGGGGAGAACATTGGCGAGCAGTACTTC TRBJ2-7 NA NA TRBV2
CASSLAGWAQYF TGTGCCAGCAGTTTAGCGGGTTGGGCCCAGTACTTC TRBJ2-5 NA NA TRBV28
CASSLGGNTNQPQHF TGTGCCAGCAGTTTAGGGGGGAACACCAATCAGCCCCAGCATTTT TRBJ1-5 NA NA TRBV28
CASSPGNEQFF TGCGCCAGCAGCCCGGGGAATGAGCAGTTCTTC TRBJ2-1 NA NA TRBV5-1
CASSPSGGDTYSNQPQHF TGTGCCAGCAGTCCCTCGGGAGGGGACACCTATAGCAATCAGCCCCAGCATTTT TRBJ1-5 NA NA TRBV27
CASSITGTVENTIYF TGTGCCAGTAGTATTACAGGAACAGTAGAAAACACCATATATTTT TRBJ1-3 NA NA TRBV19
CASRERGNQPQHF TGTGCCAGCAGGGAGCGGGGCAATCAGCCCCAGCATTTT TRBJ1-5 NA NA TRBV2
CASSWTSGDYEQYF TGTGCCAGCAGTTGGACTAGCGGCGACTACGAGCAGTACTTC TRBJ2-7 NA TRBD2 TRBV27
CASSSGLPTEAFF TGTGCCAGCAGTTCGGGACTTCCCACTGAAGCTTTCTTT TRBJ1-1 NA NA TRBV28
CASSVWVGGETQYF TGTGCCAGCAGCGTTTGGGTTGGGGGGGAGACCCAGTACTTC TRBJ2-5 NA NA TRBV9